This T cell receptor beta chain was profiled in a study of shared clonotypes between healthy human individuals. This CDR3 region has 14 residues. Germline CDR1 reads SNHLY; CDR2 reads FYNNEI. Germline trimming cut 4 bases from V and 6 bases from J; bases unmatched to any gene: 2. This clone was recorded once. This sample includes further DNA sequences coding for the same CDR3. TCRdb keeps only in-frame clones here, not all; method: immunoSEQ multiplex PCR. This table has 2,100,000 or so clones, approximately 95% appearing once. The sequence came from a man between 18 and 29 years old in good health. The sample taken for sequencing was naive CD4+ T cells sorted from blood. Subset defined: CD45RA+ positively selected. V and J are TRBV2 and TRBJ2-2; 10 bases are shared with TRBD1. The CDR3 nucleotides read TGTGCCAGCAGTGGACAGGGGGCCGCCGGGGAGCTGTTTTTT. Protein product: CASSGQGAAGELFF. The complete variable domain, with remaining parts taken from reference TRBV2 and TRBJ2-2, reads EPEVTQTPSHQVTQMGQEVILRCVPISNHLYFYWYRQILGQKVEFLVSFYNNEISEKSEIFDDQFSVERPDGSNFTLKIRSTKLEDSAMYFCASSGQGAAGELFFGEGSRLTVL.